What follows are 8 T cell receptor beta chains derived from one specimen sequenced in a study of blood T cell repertoires in COVID-19. Produced via immunoSEQ multiplex PCR; TCRdb's table is partial and in-frame only. In the table there are about 350,000 clones, about 90% of which are singletons. The sample taken for sequencing was peripheral blood. The receptor source for this set is a young woman who had recovered from COVID-19.

This rearrangement joins TRBV6-2 or TRBV6-3 to TRBJ2-1; 7 nucleotides agree with TRBD2. There are 16 residues in the CDR3. V gave up 2 bases and J gave up 3 bases; unmatched junction bases: 7. CDR1 is MNHEY and CDR2 is SVGEGT in the germline V gene. The CDR3 region is CASSYRPGLIYNEQFF. The DNA for the CDR3 is TGTGCCAGCAGTTACAGACCGGGACTAATCTACAATGAGCAGTTCTTC.

The genes are TRBV18 and TRBJ2-2; D is perhaps TRBD1 (5 bases). V shed 0 bases and J shed 0 bases, with 8 bases lying between them. In germline, CDR1 is KGHSH, CDR2 LQKENI. The CDR3 has 16 residues. The CDR3 loop reads CASSPPVGPNTGELFF. CDR3 nucleotides: TGTGCCAGCTCACCACCAGTGGGGCCGAACACCGGGGAGCTGTTTTTT. Based on the CDR3 plus reference TRBV18 and TRBJ2-2, the full variable domain is NAGVMQNPRHLVRRRGQEARLRCSPMKGHSHVYWYRQLPEEGLKFMVYLQKENIIDESGMPKERFSAEFPKEGPSILRIQQVVRGDSAAYFCASSPPVGPNTGELFFGEGSRLTVL.

V gene TRBV7-2 combines with J gene TRBJ2-3, with 8 bases matching TRBD2. The V gene end was trimmed by 5 bases and the J gene end by 0 bases; junction bases not matched to a gene: 13. The CDR3 is made up of 18 amino acids. Germline lookup yields CDR1 SGHTA and CDR2 FQGNSA. The CDR3 is CASSPHLTSGPSTDTQYF. DNA of the CDR3: TGTGCCAGCAGCCCTCACCTAACTAGCGGACCGAGCACAGATACGCAGTATTTT.

The chain uses TRBV6-2 or TRBV6-3 and TRBJ1-4; D unresolved. The CDR3 loop spans 12 amino acids. V gave up 6 bases and J gave up 8 bases, with 10 bases separating them. Per the germline V gene, CDR1 is MNHEY and CDR2 is SVGEGT. The CDR3 DNA reads as TGTGCCAGCAGCCGAGGAGGGGAAAAACTGTTTTTT. This sequence encodes CASSRGGEKLFF.

The chain is built from TRBV24-1 and TRBJ1-1; 7 bases map to TRBD1. Germline V gene lookup returns CDR1 KGHDR and CDR2 SFDVKD. Trimming took 4 bases from V and 5 from J; bases not matched to a gene: 9. This CDR3 has 15 amino acids. The CDR3 reads CATSDTQGPGTEAFF. The CDR3 bases are TGTGCCACCAGTGACACACAGGGGCCAGGGACTGAAGCTTTCTTT.

The chain carries TRBV25-1 and TRBJ1-2; 7 bases are shared with TRBD1. The V gene's germline CDR1 is MGHDK and CDR2 SYGVNS. The J segment lost 6 bases and the V segment lost 3 bases, leaving 7 bases of the junction unmatched. This CDR3 comprises 14 residues. This CDR3 reads CASSDLRDSHGYTF. CDR3 nucleotides: TGTGCCAGCAGTGATCTCCGGGACAGCCATGGCTACACCTTC.

The genes are TRBV4-3 and TRBJ1-1; 10 bases fit TRBD1. The CDR3 is 16 residues long. The J segment lost 0 bases and the V segment lost 4 bases, leaving 5 bases of the junction unmatched. CDR1 is LGHNA and CDR2 is YSLEER in the germline V gene. The CDR3 spells CASSLGQGGLNTEAFF. In nucleotides, the CDR3 is TGCGCCAGCAGCCTTGGACAGGGGGGATTGAACACTGAAGCTTTCTTT.

The CDR3 region is CASSADSSSYNEQFF. Here the CDR3 DNA reads TGTGCCAGCAGCGCGGACTCGAGCTCCTACAATGAGCAGTTCTTC. The V call is TRBV9, the J call TRBJ2-1, with D possibly being TRBD2 (5 bases). The V end was cut by 3 bases, the J end by 0 bases, with 10 bases between. CDR1 and CDR2 from the germline V gene are SGDLS and YYNGEE. The CDR3 runs 15 residues.